A single sample is the source of the 15 T cell receptor beta chains below, sequenced in a study of T cell responses to AZD1222 COVID-19 vaccine. This table comes from immunoSEQ multiplex PCR, and its TCRdb copy is limited to in-frame clones, with some not included. The sample includes around 190,000 clones, 80% to 95% seen only once; the top ten take approximately 1.4%. The sample in question was peripheral blood, obtained on day 0 of AZD1222 vaccination. These receptors all stem from an adult in good health.

The genes are TRBV2 and TRBJ1-1, with a possible D match to TRBD1 (5 bases). CDR1 SNHLY and CDR2 FYNNEI come from the germline V gene. The V end lost 7 bases, the J end lost 1 base, and 10 bases lay between the germline ends. The CDR3 totals 13 residues. CDR3: CASTTGENTEAFF. The CDR3 DNA reads as TGTGCCAGCACCACGGGGGAGAACACTGAAGCTTTCTTT.

The rearrangement joins TRBV5-1 to TRBJ2-2; the D is unclear. V dropped 2 bases and J dropped 2 bases, with 10 bases sitting between them. CDR1 and CDR2 (germline): SGHRS, YFSETQ. The CDR3 sequence is 15 residues long. Here the CDR3 reads CASSLRQINTGELFF. The DNA of the CDR3 is TGCGCCAGCAGCTTACGGCAGATCAACACCGGGGAGCTGTTTTTT.

The chain combines TRBV7-6 with TRBJ1-3; no definite D call. In germline, CDR1 is SGHVS, CDR2 FNYEAQ. V was cut by 4 bases and J by 0 bases, with 7 bases left in between. The CDR3 has 14 residues. The CDR3 DNA reads TGTGCCAGCAGCTCCCTATACTCTGGAAACACCATATATTTT. Its translation is CASSSLYSGNTIYF.

The rearrangement joins TRBV5-1 to TRBJ1-4, with 7 nucleotides matching TRBD1. Looked up from germline, CDR1 is SGHRS and CDR2 is YFSETQ. The trim removed 6 bases at V and 5 bases at J, leaving 10 bases unmatched. The CDR3 sequence is 15 residues long. CDR3: CASILTGPRNEKLFF. DNA of the CDR3: TGCGCCAGCATACTGACAGGGCCCAGGAATGAAAAACTGTTTTTT.

The genes are TRBV5-5 and TRBJ2-3, with 9 bases fitting TRBD1. With 4 bases clipped from V and 1 base from J, the junction kept 1 base outside the gene matches. Per the germline V gene, CDR1 is SGHKS and CDR2 is YYEKEE (reference sequence). The CDR3 is made up of 14 amino acids. As DNA, the CDR3 is TGTGCCAGCAGCCGGACAGGGGGCACAGATACGCAGTATTTT. Translation: CASSRTGGTDTQYF. Filled out from reference TRBV5-5 and TRBJ2-3, the complete variable domain reads DAGVTQSPTHLIKTRGQQVTLRCSPISGHKSVSWYQQVLGQGPQFIFQYYEKEERGRGNFPDRFSARQFPNYSSELNVNALLLGDSALYLCASSRTGGTDTQYFGPGTRLTVL.

This clone was seen only once. The chain uses TRBV5-1 and TRBJ2-1; 7 nucleotides agree with TRBD2. The length of the CDR3 is 16 residues. Trimming removed 3 bases from V and 2 bases from J; junction bases left unmatched: 8. The germline V gene encodes CDR1 SGHRS and CDR2 YFSETQ. CDR3 sequence reads: CASSSQGGGAYNEQFF. Written as DNA, the CDR3 is TGCGCCAGCAGCTCCCAGGGTGGGGGGGCCTACAATGAGCAGTTCTTC.

A single count supports this clone. The chain is built from TRBV5-8 and TRBJ1-1; D is ambiguous. The CDR3 runs 13 residues. V shed 4 bases and J shed 1 base, with 8 bases lying between them. Per germline, CDR1 SGHTS and CDR2 YDEGEE. CDR3 in amino acids: CASSRSANTEAFF. For the CDR3, the DNA is TGTGCCAGCAGCCGTAGCGCGAACACTGAAGCTTTCTTT.

V gene TRBV14 combines with J gene TRBJ1-2; 8 bases match TRBD1. This CDR3 region has 15 residues. Germline assignment: CDR1 SGHDN and CDR2 FVKESK. With V trimmed by 4 bases and J by 8 bases, 12 bases remained unmatched. The CDR3 sequence is CASSLGGGQGGGYTF. The CDR3 coding sequence is TGTGCCAGCAGCCTGGGAGGTGGACAGGGCGGCGGCTACACCTTC.

CDR3: CASSDSNYGYTF. DNA for the CDR3: TGTGCCAGCAGCGACAGTAACTATGGCTACACCTTC. The V gene is TRBV12-3 or TRBV12-4, the J gene TRBJ1-2; the D gene is possibly TRBD1 (5 bases). Trimming cost V 6 bases and J 1 base, with 6 bases left between them. This CDR3 spans 12 amino acids.

The J gene is TRBJ1-3, the V gene TRBV2; 7 nucleotides agree with TRBD1. The CDR3 loop spans 17 amino acids. Germline CDR1 SNHLY, CDR2 FYNNEI. Germline trimming cut 5 bases from V and 4 bases from J; bases unmatched to any gene: 14. CDR3 region: CASSPGQIFLKGNTIYF. The CDR3 nucleotides read TGTGCCAGCAGTCCGGGACAGATCTTCCTCAAGGGAAACACCATATATTTT.

CDR3 sequence: CASIGTGGHEQFF. The DNA of the CDR3 is TGTGCCAGTATTGGGACAGGAGGACATGAGCAGTTCTTC. The chain links TRBV19 to TRBJ2-1, with 8 bases aligning to TRBD1. J gave up 8 bases and V 7 bases, and 7 bases lay outside the gene matches. The CDR3 contains 13 residues. Germline V gene data show CDR1 as LNHDA and CDR2 as SQIVND (reference sequence).

This rearrangement joins TRBV6-2 or TRBV6-3 to TRBJ2-2, with TRBD1 matching 8 bases. The length of the CDR3 is 15 residues. The germline V gene encodes CDR1 MNHEY and CDR2 SVGEGT. The ends lost 5 bases at V and 4 bases at J; junction bases unmatched: 6. The DNA of the CDR3 is TGTGCCAGCAGTACCCGGACAGGGAGCACCGGGGAGCTGTTTTTT. This codes for CASSTRTGSTGELFF.

The chain employs TRBV6-6 and TRBJ1-5; 7 nucleotides line up with TRBD1. CDR1 MNHNY and CDR2 SVGAGI come from the germline V gene (reference sequence). CDR3 length equals 16 residues. Losses at the gene ends were 2 bases for V and 2 bases for J; bases not matched to a gene: 6. CDR3 sequence (DNA): TGTGCCAGCAGTTACGAAAGACAGGGTGGCAATCAGCCCCAGCATTTT. Translation gives CASSYERQGGNQPQHF.

This chain joins TRBV7-6 and TRBJ1-1, with D possibly being TRBD1 (5 bases). CDR3 length: 15 amino acids. V was trimmed by 5 bases and J by 2 bases, leaving 15 bases between them. Germline values: CDR1 SGHVS, CDR2 FNYEAQ. The CDR3 region has the DNA TGTGCCAGCAGCCCTGCCAGGAGGACAAACACTGAAGCTTTCTTT. This encodes CASSPARRTNTEAFF.

This clone occurred a few times. The chain links TRBV2 to TRBJ1-1; D ambiguous. The V and J ends lost 2 bases and 0 bases respectively, with 1 base between them. CDR3 length equals 12 residues. Germline V CDR1 and CDR2: SNHLY, FYNNEI. CDR3 in DNA: TGTGCCAGCAGTGAACTGAACACTGAAGCTTTCTTT. As protein: CASSELNTEAFF.